The 24 T cell receptor beta chains listed next were all sequenced from one sample in a study of cytomegalovirus exposure and HLA in healthy donors. The study ran its PCR with 60 Vbeta and 13 Jbeta primers. Method: immunoSEQ multiplex PCR; TCRdb's copy keeps in-frame clones and lacks some. The repertoire holds fewer than 95,000 clones, with roughly three quarters as singletons. The sample comprised PBMCs. These receptors were taken from a man in his forties in good health and CMV-seronegative.

The chain employs TRBV18 and TRBJ1-5, with a possible D match to TRBD1 (6 bases). Per the germline V gene, CDR1 is KGHSH and CDR2 is LQKENI. Trimming pared 3 bases from V and 3 bases from J, leaving 9 bases between. This CDR3 spans 14 amino acids. The CDR3 sequence is CASSPGQLNQPQHF. CDR3 nucleotides: TGTGCCAGCTCACCTGGACAGCTCAATCAGCCCCAGCATTTT.

This chain uses TRBV28 with TRBJ2-5; 8 bases align to TRBD1. Per germline, CDR1 MDHEN and CDR2 SYDVKM. Unmatched junction bases numbered 8, after V lost 6 bases and J lost 5 bases. CDR3 length: 14 amino acids. This chain's CDR3 is CASSLPGGDETQYF. The CDR3 DNA is TGTGCCAGCAGCCTCCCAGGGGGCGACGAGACCCAGTACTTC.

The CDR3 loop reads CASSRSGGRIADTQYF. The CDR3 DNA sequence: TGTGCCAGCAGCCGCTCCGGGGGGCGAATCGCTGATACGCAGTATTTT. This chain links TRBV9 with TRBJ2-3, with D perhaps TRBD2 (7 bases). Germline loops: CDR1 SGDLS, CDR2 YYNGEE. V lost 4 bases and J 6 bases, leaving 21 bases between the germline ends. The CDR3 contains 16 residues.

The chain couples TRBV2 to TRBJ2-3; tentatively, D is TRBD2 (5 bases). Germline loops: CDR1 SNHLY, CDR2 FYNNEI. The CDR3 has 14 amino acids. V lost 7 bases and J lost 0, with 11 bases in between. Written as DNA, the CDR3 is TGTGCCAGCACCGGTCGGGGTAGCACAGATACGCAGTATTTT. Translated, it gives CASTGRGSTDTQYF.

This chain links TRBV28 with TRBJ1-1; possible D gene TRBD1, 6 bases. The CDR3 consists of 14 residues. Germline V gene lookup returns CDR1 MDHEN and CDR2 SYDVKM. Trimming left V 8 bases short and J 0 bases short, with 13 bases between. The CDR3 reads CASVPGQMNTEAFF. The CDR3 coding sequence is TGTGCCAGCGTACCTGGACAGATGAACACTGAAGCTTTCTTT.

This clone was observed once. J is TRBJ2-7 and V is TRBV23-1; tentatively, D is TRBD1 (6 bases). TRBV23-1 is an ORF for which the function is uncertain. V was pared by 0 bases and J by 1 base, with 10 bases between. The CDR3 is 15 residues long. In DNA form, the CDR3 reads TGCGCCAGCAGTCAATCGACAGGCAAATCCTACGAGCAGTACTTC. Translating it yields CASSQSTGKSYEQYF.

The chain combines TRBV5-1 with TRBJ2-3; D call uncertain. Germline V CDR1 and CDR2: SGHRS, YFSETQ. CDR3 length: 13 residues. Between the trimmed V and J ends, which lost 6 bases and 4 bases, there was a span of 12 bases. As DNA, the CDR3 is TGCGCCAGCACTATCCCGGGTGCAGATACGCAGTATTTT. Protein sequence: CASTIPGADTQYF.

The chain is built from TRBV11-2 and TRBJ1-2, with 7 bases identical to TRBD1. This CDR3 has 15 amino acids. CDR1 is SGHAT, CDR2 FQNNGV, per germline. V dropped 5 bases and J dropped 3; count of bases not matched to a gene: 9. The CDR3 sequence: CASSGSRGTDYGYTF. The CDR3 DNA follows: TGTGCCAGCAGCGGAAGCCGTGGGACAGACTATGGCTACACCTTC.

The rearrangement uses TRBV11-2 and TRBJ2-1; 13 bases map to TRBD2. The V gene's germline CDR1 is SGHAT and CDR2 FQNNGV. CDR3 size: 14 residues. J was trimmed by 15 bases and V by 4 bases; bases with no gene match: 9. The CDR3 is CASSWGLAGKGGFF. For the CDR3, the DNA is TGTGCCAGCAGCTGGGGACTAGCGGGGAAAGGGGGGTTCTTC.

The rearrangement uses TRBV7-3 and TRBJ2-7; 7 bases line up with TRBD1. The V gene end was trimmed by 0 bases and the J gene end by 6 bases; junction bases not matched to a gene: 2. CDR1 is SGHTA, CDR2 FQGTGA, per germline. CDR3 length: 13 amino acids. CDR3 DNA sequence: TGTGCCAGCAGCTTAACCACAGGGGTCGAGCAGTACTTC. Protein: CASSLTTGVEQYF.

In its sample, this clone was seen once. The chain has TRBV7-2 and TRBJ2-7, with D uncertain. The V gene lost 1 base and the J gene lost 0 bases, with 10 bases spanning the gap. CDR1 and CDR2 from the germline V gene are SGHTA and FQGNSA. The CDR3 consists of 15 residues. CDR3 coding DNA: TGTGCCAGCAGCTTAGTCGGTCATTCCTCCTACGAGCAGTACTTC. It encodes CASSLVGHSSYEQYF.

The chain links TRBV5-4 to TRBJ2-1; 9 bases are a match to TRBD1. The CDR3 covers 15 residues. The ends lost 3 bases at V and 7 bases at J; junction bases unmatched: 8. Germline values: CDR1 SGHNT, CDR2 YYREEE (reference sequence). The CDR3 sequence: CASSSGTGIGNEQFF. In DNA form, the CDR3 reads TGTGCCAGCAGCTCCGGGACAGGGATAGGAAATGAGCAGTTCTTC.

The V call is TRBV27, the J call TRBJ2-6, with a weak D call TRBD2 (6 bases). The CDR3 spans 15 residues. Germline V lookup: CDR1 MNHEY, CDR2 SMNVEV (reference sequence). The V end was cut by 6 bases, the J end by 2 bases, with 11 bases between. The CDR3 coding sequence is TGTGCCAGCAGGGCCGGGGGAGCTGGGGCCAACGTCCTGACTTTC. Residues: CASRAGGAGANVLTF.

A single count supports this clone. The chain combines TRBV10-3 with TRBJ1-4; D gene uncertain. In germline, CDR1 is ENHRY, CDR2 SYGVKD. Trimming took off 5 bases at V and 2 bases at J, with 9 bases between the two ends. The CDR3 is made up of 14 amino acids. The CDR3 nucleotides read TGTGCCATCAGTAACGTCGGGACTAATGAAAAACTGTTTTTT. Encoded protein: CAISNVGTNEKLFF.

This rearrangement joins TRBV10-3 to TRBJ1-4; possible D gene TRBD1, 5 bases. Germline V gene lookup returns CDR1 ENHRY and CDR2 SYGVKD. The CDR3 consists of 15 residues. V shed 1 base and J shed 8 bases, with 14 bases lying between them. CDR3 amino acids: CAISEFIREEEKLFF. CDR3 bases: TGTGCCATCAGTGAGTTTATCAGGGAGGAGGAAAAACTGTTTTTT.

The chain recombines TRBV28 with TRBJ1-1; D uncertain. The CDR3 totals 12 residues. The germline V gene has CDR1 MDHEN and CDR2 SYDVKM. V lost 6 bases and J 5 bases, leaving 10 bases between the germline ends. The CDR3 sequence is CASRAGETEAFF. The CDR3 region has the DNA TGTGCCAGCAGGGCCGGGGAGACTGAAGCTTTCTTT.

The genes are TRBV7-9 and TRBJ2-1; 9 bases map to TRBD2. The V and J ends lost 5 bases and 9 bases, in that order; junction bases with no gene match: 5. Per germline, CDR1 SEHNR and CDR2 FQNEAQ (reference sequence). This CDR3 spans 13 amino acids. CDR3 nucleotide sequence: TGTGCCAGCAGCCGCGGGGGGGCTCCTGAGCAGTTCTTC. Protein sequence: CASSRGGAPEQFF.

The chain employs TRBV10-1 and TRBJ2-5; 10 bases match TRBD2. The CDR3 runs to 15 residues. Germline values: CDR1 WNHNN, CDR2 SYGVQD (reference sequence). With 4 bases clipped from V and 4 bases from J, the junction kept 6 bases outside the gene matches. CDR3 DNA sequence: TGCGCCAGCAGTGGCCTAGCGGGGGTGACAGAGACCCAGTACTTC. The encoded protein is CASSGLAGVTETQYF.

V usage is TRBV10-3 and J usage is TRBJ1-5; unclear D gene. The CDR3 has 14 residues. V lost 5 bases to trimming and J lost 8 bases, with 16 bases between them. Looked up from germline, CDR1 is ENHRY and CDR2 is SYGVKD. CDR3 amino acids: CAISQSRPQEPQHF. The CDR3 nucleotides are TGTGCCATCAGTCAAAGCCGGCCTCAGGAGCCCCAGCATTTT.

The V call is TRBV20-1, the J call TRBJ2-3; 8 bases fit TRBD1. Trimming cost V 6 bases and J 6 bases; bases outside gene matches: 2. The CDR3 is made up of 11 amino acids. In germline, CDR1 is DFQATT, CDR2 SNEGSKA (reference sequence). Here the CDR3 reads CSARGHDTQYF. DNA for the CDR3: TGCAGTGCCAGGGGGCACGATACGCAGTATTTT.

The gene calls are TRBV7-9 and TRBJ2-7; a weak D match, TRBD1 (5 bases). The CDR3 consists of 14 residues. Trimming removed 5 bases from V and 4 bases from J, with 15 bases in between. In germline, CDR1 is SEHNR, CDR2 FQNEAQ (reference sequence). Here the CDR3 reads CASSPPGRVYEQYF. The CDR3, as DNA: TGTGCCAGCAGCCCCCCCGGCAGGGTTTACGAGCAGTACTTC. Combining the CDR3 with reference TRBV7-9 and TRBJ2-7 gives the whole variable domain DTGVSQNPRHKITKRGQNVTFRCDPISEHNRLYWYRQTLGQGPEFLTYFQNEAQLEKSRLLSDRFSAERPKGSFSTLEIQRTEQGDSAMYLCASSPPGRVYEQYFGPGTRLTVT.

The rearrangement uses TRBV5-6 and TRBJ1-4; 9 nucleotides align to TRBD1. CDR1 and CDR2 (germline): SGHDT, YYEEEE. The ends lost 4 bases at V and 8 bases at J; junction bases unmatched: 9. The CDR3 is 15 amino acids. The DNA of the CDR3 is TGTGCCAGCAGCCCCGGAGGGACAGGGAGGGAAAAACTGTTTTTT. The encoded protein is CASSPGGTGREKLFF.

The chain couples TRBV4-2 to TRBJ1-4; D is undetermined. V dropped 0 bases and J dropped 4 bases, with 9 bases sitting between them. The CDR3 extends over 15 amino acids. Germline V lookup: CDR1 LGHNA, CDR2 YNFKEQ. CDR3 sequence: CASSQDGRDNEKLFF. DNA of the CDR3: TGTGCCAGCAGCCAAGATGGGAGAGATAATGAAAAACTGTTTTTT.

CDR3 amino acids: CASRDPDRGGYGYTF. The CDR3, as DNA: TGTGCCAGCAGGGACCCCGACAGGGGAGGCTATGGCTACACCTTC. The gene calls are TRBV9 and TRBJ1-2; 8 nucleotides line up with TRBD1. This CDR3 is built from 15 residues. Trimming took 5 bases from V and 4 from J; bases not matched to a gene: 10. The germline V gene has CDR1 SGDLS and CDR2 YYNGEE.